This is a list of T cell receptor beta chains from one sample in a study of molecular identifiers for immune sequencing clone quantification. MiXCR, applied by TCRdb to the PCR reads, yields one record per CDR3 protein. The table lists about 640,000 distinct CDR3 sequences, about 20% of them singletons, with around 0.9% in the top ten. The sample comprised naive CD8+ T cells from blood, with Jurkat cell RNA spiked in. These receptors were obtained from a human donor in good health. Some libraries in this study had Jurkat cell RNA spiked in. Each CDR3 is given with its conserved first and last residue. D genes are given only for firm matches. Only some rows state a clone size, as once, few, many or a class for expanded clones.

TRBJ2-3 | TRBV4-1 | many | . | TGCGCCAGCAGCGCAGCAAGTGGCGGGGTAAGCACAGATACGCAGTATTTT | CASSAASGGVSTDTQYF
TRBJ1-1 | TRBV20-1 | many | TRBD1 | TGCAGTGCTAAAGGGGGCTACACTGAAGCTTTCTTT | CSAKGGYTEAFF
TRBJ1-4 | TRBV2 | . | . | TGTGCCAGCAGGAGAGTATTCTGGGACGGTGCAACTAATGAAAAACTGTTTTTT | CASRRVFWDGATNEKLFF
TRBJ1-1 | TRBV6-6 | many | . | TGTGCCAGCAGTTCGGACGTAATCGAGGCGTCCACTGAAGCTTTCTTT | CASSSDVIEASTEAFF
TRBJ2-7 | TRBV4-3 | many | TRBD2 | TGCGCCAGCAGCCAATCGACTAGCGGCTACGAGCAGTACTTC | CASSQSTSGYEQYF
TRBJ2-3 | TRBV29-1 | many | TRBD2 | TGCAGCGTTGTTCTCGGGACTAGCGCCACAGATACGCAGTATTTT | CSVVLGTSATDTQYF
TRBJ1-6 | TRBV4-1 | . | . | TGCGCCAGCAGCCAAGATCTATGGGGCCCACCCCTCCACTTT | CASSQDLWGPPLHF
TRBJ1-1 | TRBV5-1 | many | TRBD1 | TGCGCCAGCAGCTTACAGAGGGCAGGGGGGGTGGGTAGCACTGAAGCTTTCTTT | CASSLQRAGGVGSTEAFF
TRBJ2-2 | TRBV20-1 | few | . | TGCAGTGCTAGGGCAGGGGGACTTTCCCTCCCTGAGGACGGGGAGCTGTTTTTT | CSARAGGLSLPEDGELFF
TRBJ2-7 | TRBV20-1 | many | . | TGCAGTGCCCCCGCCCCGGGAGTGAGATACGAGCAGTACTTC | CSAPAPGVRYEQYF
TRBJ2-7 | TRBV29-1 | many | TRBD1 | TGCAGCGTTGAAGAAGGGACAGGGAGCGAGCAGTACTTC | CSVEEGTGSEQYF
TRBJ1-1 | TRBV28 | few | . | TGTGCCAGCAGTTCCCACAACAGGGTTTGGGTCGAGCAAATGAACACTGAAGCTTTCTTT | CASSSHNRVWVEQMNTEAFF
TRBJ2-7 | TRBV5-3 | . | TRBD2 | TGTGCCAGCAGCCTGGGACTAGCCGAGCAGTACTTC | CASSLGLAEQYF
TRBJ2-2 | TRBV4-2 | . | . | TGTGCCAGCAGCCAAGAGGGCTACGGTTCTACTACGAACACCGGTGAGCTGCTTTTT | CASSQEGYGSTTNTGELLF
TRBJ2-3 | TRBV10-3 | many | . | TGTGCCATCAGAATGGACAGCACAGATACGCAGTATTTT | CAIRMDSTDTQYF
TRBJ2-5 | TRBV6-6 | few | . | TGTGCCAGCACCTTACCCCCCCAAGAGACCCAGTACTTC | CASTLPPQETQYF
TRBJ1-5 | TRBV21-1 | many | . | TGTGCCAGCAGCAGTATCCGGGACGGTGAGAATCAGCCCCAGCATTTT | CASSSIRDGENQPQHF
TRBJ1-4 | TRBV6-5 | few | TRBD1 | TGTGCCAGCAGTTCTTACAGGGGTAATAATGAAAAACTGTTTTTT | CASSSYRGNNEKLFF
TRBJ2-2 | TRBV5-1 | many | . | TGCGCCAGCAGCATCACGGGGGGCACAACCGGGGAGCTGTTTTTT | CASSITGGTTGELFF
TRBJ2-3 | TRBV30 | few | . | TGTGCCTGGAACACATTCAGGGGAGATACGCAGTATTTT | CAWNTFRGDTQYF
TRBJ2-3 | TRBV14 | many | . | TGTGCCAGCAGCCAAGACCAGAAAGTATTTACCACAGATACGCAGTATTTT | CASSQDQKVFTTDTQYF
TRBJ2-7 | TRBV4-3 | many | TRBD2 | TGCGCCAGCAGCCGAGGGACTAGCGGAGTTTACGAGCAGTACTTC | CASSRGTSGVYEQYF
TRBJ1-5 | TRBV6-1 | few | . | TGTGCCAGCAGTGAAATTCCCCCGGGTTATAGCAATCAGCCCCAGCATTTT | CASSEIPPGYSNQPQHF